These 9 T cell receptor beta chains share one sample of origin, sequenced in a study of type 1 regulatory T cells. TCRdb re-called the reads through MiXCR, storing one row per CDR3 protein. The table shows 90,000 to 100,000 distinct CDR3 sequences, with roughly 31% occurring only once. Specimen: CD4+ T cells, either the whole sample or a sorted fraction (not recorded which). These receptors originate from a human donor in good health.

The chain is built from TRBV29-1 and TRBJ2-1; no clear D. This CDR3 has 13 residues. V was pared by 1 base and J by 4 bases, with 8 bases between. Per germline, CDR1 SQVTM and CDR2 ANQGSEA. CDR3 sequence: CSVEVVRYNEQFF. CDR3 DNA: TGCAGCGTTGAAGTTGTGAGATACAATGAGCAGTTCTTC.

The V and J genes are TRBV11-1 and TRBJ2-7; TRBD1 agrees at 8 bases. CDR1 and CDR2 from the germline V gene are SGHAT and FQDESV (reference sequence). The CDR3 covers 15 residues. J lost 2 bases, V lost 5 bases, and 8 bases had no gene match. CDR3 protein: CASSPATGVAYEQYF. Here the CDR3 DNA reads TGTGCCAGCAGCCCAGCGACAGGGGTGGCCTACGAGCAGTACTTC.

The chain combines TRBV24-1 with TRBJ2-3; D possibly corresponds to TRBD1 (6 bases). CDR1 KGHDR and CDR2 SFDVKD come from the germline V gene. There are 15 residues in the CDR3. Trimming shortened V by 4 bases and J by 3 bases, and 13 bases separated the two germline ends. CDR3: CATSDHQGWTDTQYF. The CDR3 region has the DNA TGTGCCACCAGTGACCATCAGGGGTGGACAGATACGCAGTATTTT.

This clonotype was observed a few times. This CDR3 is CAISEKGGAYEQYF. For the CDR3, the DNA is TGTGCCATCAGTGAGAAAGGTGGGGCTTACGAGCAGTACTTC. V gene TRBV10-3 combines with J gene TRBJ2-7; possibly TRBD1 for D (5 bases). Germline V lookup: CDR1 ENHRY, CDR2 SYGVKD. V was shortened by 2 bases and J by 4 bases, with 12 bases between the two germline ends. The CDR3 is made up of 14 amino acids.

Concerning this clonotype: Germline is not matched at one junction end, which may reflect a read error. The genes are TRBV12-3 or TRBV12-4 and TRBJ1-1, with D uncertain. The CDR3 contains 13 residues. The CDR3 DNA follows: TGTGCCAACAGTTTATTTACCAGCCTTGAAGCTTTCTTT. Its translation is CANSLFTSLEAFF.

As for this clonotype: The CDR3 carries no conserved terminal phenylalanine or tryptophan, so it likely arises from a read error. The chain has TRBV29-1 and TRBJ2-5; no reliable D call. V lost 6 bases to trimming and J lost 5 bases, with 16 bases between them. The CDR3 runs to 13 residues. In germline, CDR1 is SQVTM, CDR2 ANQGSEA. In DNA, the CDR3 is TGCAGCGTCGGTCTGGCGGCCCGGGAGACCCAGTACTTA. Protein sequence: CSVGLAARETQYL.

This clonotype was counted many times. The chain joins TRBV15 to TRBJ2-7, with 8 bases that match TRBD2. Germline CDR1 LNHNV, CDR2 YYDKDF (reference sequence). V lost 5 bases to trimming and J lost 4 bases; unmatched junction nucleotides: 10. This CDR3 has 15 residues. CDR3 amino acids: CATSSPGKREYEQYF. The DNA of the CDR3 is TGTGCCACCAGCTCTCCCGGCAAGCGGGAGTACGAGCAGTACTTC.

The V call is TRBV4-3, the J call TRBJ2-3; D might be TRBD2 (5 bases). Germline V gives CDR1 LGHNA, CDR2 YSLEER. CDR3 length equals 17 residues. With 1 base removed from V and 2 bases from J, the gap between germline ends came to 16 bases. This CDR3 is CASSQGATRRLTDTQYF. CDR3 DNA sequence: TGCGCCAGCAGCCAAGGGGCAACTAGGAGACTCACAGATACGCAGTATTTT.

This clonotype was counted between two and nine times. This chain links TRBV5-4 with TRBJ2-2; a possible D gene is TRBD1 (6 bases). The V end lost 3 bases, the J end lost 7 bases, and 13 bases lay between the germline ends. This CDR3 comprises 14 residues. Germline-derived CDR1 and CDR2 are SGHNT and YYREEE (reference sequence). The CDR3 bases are TGTGCCAGCAGCTCTCGGACAGCGGTCGGGGAGCTGTTTTTT. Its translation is CASSSRTAVGELFF.